What follows are 30 T cell receptor beta chains derived from one specimen sequenced in a study of early T cells in non-severe SARS-CoV-2 infection. TCRdb reanalysed the 5' RACE reads using MiXCR and keeps one entry per CDR3 protein. The sample yields tens of thousands of distinct CDR3 sequences, around 5.3% seen once. Input material: whole blood. The receptors were sampled from an adult who was a healthcare worker with PCR-confirmed SARS-CoV-2 infection or an uninfected control (not recorded which).

The chain has TRBV11-2 and TRBJ2-1; D unresolved. The CDR3 extends over 12 amino acids. The V gene's germline CDR1 is SGHAT and CDR2 FQNNGV. V dropped 0 bases and J dropped 7 bases, with 4 bases sitting between them. The CDR3 here is CASSLEMNEQFF. CDR3 sequence (DNA): TGTGCCAGCAGCTTAGAGATGAATGAGCAGTTCTTC.

Many counts were recorded for this clonotype. V and J are TRBV5-4 and TRBJ2-5, with 8 bases aligning to TRBD2. The CDR3 loop spans 15 amino acids. Germline CDR1 is SGHNT and CDR2 is YYREEE (reference sequence). J gave up 5 bases and V 4 bases, and 10 bases lay outside the gene matches. CDR3 sequence reads: CASSHVAGGGETQYF. The CDR3 coding sequence is TGTGCCAGCAGCCATGTGGCGGGAGGTGGGGAGACCCAGTACTTC.

There are a few counts of this clonotype. The chain combines TRBV7-6 with TRBJ2-1; D is uncertain. Germline CDR1 reads SGHVS; CDR2 reads FNYEAQ. V was shortened by 2 bases and J by 4 bases, with 12 bases between the two germline ends. The CDR3 spans 15 residues. CDR3 sequence: CASSLRPRRYNEQFF. The DNA for the CDR3 is TGTGCCAGCAGCTTAAGGCCTCGTCGGTACAATGAGCAGTTCTTC.

This clonotype was observed many times. J is TRBJ2-1 and V is TRBV7-9, with 10 bases aligning to TRBD1. Per germline, CDR1 SEHNR and CDR2 FQNEAQ (reference sequence). The length of the CDR3 is 15 residues. Losses at the gene ends were 3 bases for V and 8 bases for J; bases not matched to a gene: 7. The CDR3, as DNA: TGTGCCAGCAGCTTTGGGACAGGGGAAGCAGATGAGCAGTTCTTC. This translates into CASSFGTGEADEQFF.

This clonotype has ten or more counts. The rearrangement joins TRBV6-5 to TRBJ1-3, with D unresolved. V was clipped by 11 bases and J by 4 bases, with 15 bases between them. CDR1 is MNHEY and CDR2 is SVGAGI in the germline V gene. This CDR3 spans 13 amino acids. This CDR3 reads CASRLGAGNTIYF. The CDR3 nucleotides read TGTGCCTCCCGCCTGGGAGCAGGAAACACCATATATTTT.

This clonotype was detected only a few times. The conserved closing phenylalanine or tryptophan is absent in this CDR3, likely reflecting a read error. The chain joins TRBV5-1 to TRBJ2-2; D might be TRBD1 (5 bases). Trimming cost V 4 bases and J 7 bases, with 14 bases left between them. CDR1 and CDR2 from the germline V gene are SGHRS and YFSETQ. The CDR3 spans 14 residues. The CDR3 protein is CASSTDILDGELFS. CDR3 nucleotide sequence: TGCGCCAGCAGCACGGACATCCTCGACGGGGAGCTGTTTTCT.

This sequence joins TRBV2 and TRBJ2-2; 12 nucleotides line up with TRBD2. J lost 7 bases, V lost 6 bases, and 9 bases had no gene match. Germline V lookup: CDR1 SNHLY, CDR2 FYNNEI. The CDR3 contains 16 residues. CDR3 DNA: TGTGCCAGCAGGCTGACTAGCGGGAGTAATGGCGGGGAGCTGTTTTTT. Its protein product is CASRLTSGSNGGELFF.

This clonotype was seen many times. The V call is TRBV7-8, the J call TRBJ1-5; no reliable D call. The germline CDR1 and CDR2 sequences are SGHVS and FQNEAQ. The CDR3 covers 13 residues. Trimming removed 5 bases from V and 7 bases from J, with 12 bases in between. This chain's CDR3 is CASSEMMGQPQHF. DNA for the CDR3: TGTGCCAGCAGCGAGATGATGGGCCAGCCCCAGCATTTT.

This clonotype was observed at least ten times. The CDR3: CATKPGQGPNQPQHF. DNA of the CDR3: TGTGCCACCAAGCCGGGACAGGGGCCCAATCAGCCCCAGCATTTT. J is TRBJ1-5 and V is TRBV27; 10 positions match TRBD1. V lost 10 bases to trimming and J lost 3 bases; unmatched junction nucleotides: 9. This CDR3 region has 15 residues. Germline V lookup: CDR1 MNHEY, CDR2 SMNVEV (reference sequence).

This clonotype was recorded many times. V gene TRBV5-1 combines with J gene TRBJ1-3; D unresolved. CDR1 is SGHRS and CDR2 is YFSETQ in the germline V gene. The CDR3 consists of 13 residues. V dropped 5 bases and J dropped 1 base, with 7 bases sitting between them. The CDR3 sequence is CASRRGSGNTIYF. As DNA, the CDR3 is TGCGCCAGCAGGCGGGGATCTGGAAACACCATATATTTT.

Many counts were recorded for this clonotype. The V gene is TRBV15, the J gene TRBJ2-7; no firm D call. The CDR3 has 13 residues. V lost 5 bases and J 5 bases, leaving 13 bases between the germline ends. Germline V gene data show CDR1 as LNHNV and CDR2 as YYDKDF (reference sequence). The DNA for the CDR3 is TGTGCCACCAGCCGCTGGGGAAGCCACGAGCAGTACTTC. Its translation: CATSRWGSHEQYF.

CDR3: CASSNGPPADYGYTF. For the CDR3, the DNA is TGTGCCAGCAGCAACGGCCCTCCGGCCGACTATGGCTACACCTTC. The chain joins TRBV5-6 to TRBJ1-2; D remains unclear. CDR1 is SGHDT and CDR2 is YYEEEE in the germline V gene. The CDR3 extends over 15 amino acids. V shed 4 bases and J shed 3 bases, with 16 bases lying between them.

This clonotype was picked up many times. The chain recombines TRBV12-3 or TRBV12-4 with TRBJ2-4; the match to TRBD2 covers 7 bases. This CDR3 has 12 residues. The V gene end was trimmed by 5 bases and the J gene end by 7 bases; junction bases not matched to a gene: 2. This chain's CDR3 is CASSPTSNIQYF. The DNA of the CDR3 is TGTGCCAGCAGTCCGACTAGCAACATTCAGTACTTC.

There are many counts of this clonotype. V usage is TRBV12-2 and J usage is TRBJ2-6; the table names TRBD1, a call not compared with the DNA. TRBV12-2 is recorded as a pseudogene. The CDR3 extends over 20 amino acids. DNA of the CDR3: TGTGCAAGTCGCTTAAGGGGACGACAATATAGAGGCTCTGGGGCCAACGTCCTGACTTTC. Translation: CASRLRGRQYRGSGANVLTF.

The chain combines TRBV5-1 with TRBJ1-4; D is ambiguous. Trimming took 3 bases from V and 8 from J, leaving 14 bases between them. The CDR3 contains 14 residues. Per the germline V gene, CDR1 is SGHRS and CDR2 is YFSETQ. The CDR3 DNA sequence: TGCGCCAGCAGCTCACGGACCAAATCAGAAAAACTGTTTTTT. This sequence encodes CASSSRTKSEKLFF.

This clonotype was detected only a few times. The rearrangement links TRBV18 to TRBJ2-5; TRBD2 aligns across 8 bases. The CDR3 has 14 residues. Per germline, CDR1 KGHSH and CDR2 LQKENI. V lost 8 bases to trimming and J lost 1 base; unmatched junction nucleotides: 6. CDR3 nucleotides: TGTGCCAGCCTGCGGGGGGCCACCCAAGAGACCCAGTACTTC. This sequence encodes CASLRGATQETQYF.

This clonotype was seen repeatedly, ten times or more. The rearrangement uses TRBV2 and TRBJ2-1; 11 positions match TRBD1. The junction had 5 bases not matched to a gene; V was cut back by 7 bases and J by 3 bases. The CDR3 length is 15 residues. Per the germline V gene, CDR1 is SNHLY and CDR2 is FYNNEI. Written as DNA, the CDR3 is TGTGCCAGCACGAAGGGGACAGGGGGCTACAATGAGCAGTTCTTC. It is translated as CASTKGTGGYNEQFF.

Ten or more counts support this clonotype. The chain is built from TRBV5-1 and TRBJ2-1; D unclear. V was clipped by 4 bases and J by 7 bases, with 18 bases between them. The CDR3 length is 15 residues. Per the germline V gene, CDR1 is SGHRS and CDR2 is YFSETQ. The CDR3 region is CASSQLNDFQNEQFF. The CDR3 DNA reads as TGCGCCAGCAGCCAGCTGAACGATTTCCAAAATGAGCAGTTCTTC.

This clonotype has a count of ten or more. The chain carries TRBV6-4 and TRBJ2-1, with TRBD1 as a possible D gene (6 bases). Per germline, CDR1 MRHNA and CDR2 SNTAGT. Trimming removed 7 bases from V and 0 bases from J, with 13 bases in between. This CDR3 spans 15 amino acids. This chain's CDR3 is CASKLQGSSYNEQFF. CDR3 bases: TGTGCCAGCAAACTACAGGGCTCCTCCTACAATGAGCAGTTCTTC.

This clonotype has a count of ten or more. The rearrangement joins TRBV7-9 to TRBJ2-7; 7 nucleotides agree with TRBD1. Per the germline V gene, CDR1 is SEHNR and CDR2 is FQNEAQ (reference sequence). After removal of 5 bases from V and 4 bases from J, the junction contained 5 bases not matched to a gene. The CDR3 consists of 13 residues. In nucleotides, the CDR3 is TGTGCCAGCAGCCCCACGACAGGGTACGAGCAGTACTTC. It encodes CASSPTTGYEQYF.

This clonotype was observed many times. The rearrangement links TRBV12-3 or TRBV12-4 to TRBJ2-3; D possibly corresponds to TRBD2 (6 bases). This CDR3 comprises 16 residues. V lost 3 bases and J lost 2, with 15 bases in between. The CDR3: CASSLKVGGDTDTQYF. CDR3 coding DNA: TGTGCCAGCAGTTTGAAGGTGGGAGGAGACACAGATACGCAGTATTTT.

This clonotype was recorded at least ten times. J is TRBJ2-2 and V is TRBV6-5; possibly TRBD2 for D (6 bases). With 3 bases removed from V and 3 bases from J, the gap between germline ends came to 8 bases. The CDR3 runs 14 residues. The germline CDR1 and CDR2 sequences are MNHEY and SVGAGI. This CDR3 reads CASSYRRDTGELFF. For the CDR3, the DNA is TGTGCCAGCAGTTATAGGAGGGACACCGGGGAGCTGTTTTTT.

The table lists this clonotype with a few counts. This chain joins TRBV5-1 and TRBJ2-2; D is perhaps TRBD1 (6 bases). The CDR3 is made up of 15 amino acids. Between the trimmed V and J ends, which lost 1 base and 3 bases, there was a span of 10 bases. Germline CDR1 is SGHRS and CDR2 is YFSETQ. DNA of the CDR3: TGCGCCAGCAGCTTGATGGGGGCGGACACCGGGGAGCTGTTTTTT. It yields the protein CASSLMGADTGELFF.

This clonotype has ten or more counts. The chain combines TRBV29-1 with TRBJ1-1; D unresolved. Germline V lookup: CDR1 SQVTM, CDR2 ANQGSEA. Between the trimmed V and J ends, which lost 7 bases and 1 base, there was a span of 19 bases. This CDR3 has 15 amino acids. CDR3 sequence: CSGMSLYGQNTEAFF. The CDR3 DNA sequence: TGCAGCGGGATGAGCTTATATGGCCAGAACACTGAAGCTTTCTTT.

This clonotype has ten or more counts. The chain joins TRBV5-6 to TRBJ2-7, with TRBD2 matching over 10 bases. The CDR3 is 15 residues long. CDR1 and CDR2 (germline): SGHDT, YYEEEE. V lost 1 base to trimming and J lost 2 bases; unmatched junction nucleotides: 3. In DNA, the CDR3 is TGTGCCAGCAGCTTGCGGACTAGCGGAGCCTACGAGCAGTACTTC. Translated, it gives CASSLRTSGAYEQYF.

In this sample, this clonotype turned up many times. The chain combines TRBV7-3 with TRBJ2-7; TRBD2 agrees at 10 bases. Germline assignment: CDR1 SGHTA and CDR2 FQGTGA. The V and J ends lost 5 bases and 0 bases, in that order; junction bases with no gene match: 22. This CDR3 is 21 amino acids long. Here the CDR3 DNA reads TGTGCCAGCAGCGTCTGGACAGGCGGCCTCTCTAGCGGGAGAACCTCCTACGAGCAGTACTTC. Amino acids: CASSVWTGGLSSGRTSYEQYF.

This clonotype showed up many times. The genes are TRBV11-2 and TRBJ1-1; D is undetermined. The V end was cut by 8 bases, the J end by 1 base, with 11 bases between. Germline V gives CDR1 SGHAT, CDR2 FQNNGV. This CDR3 has 13 residues. CDR3 amino acids: CASLGRTNTEAFF. The CDR3, as DNA: TGTGCCAGCTTGGGCCGGACGAACACTGAAGCTTTCTTT.

DNA for the CDR3: TGTGCCAGCAGTTATTTAGACAGCTCCTACAATGAGCAGTTCTTC. Translated, it gives CASSYLDSSYNEQFF. V is TRBV6-2 or TRBV6-3 and J is TRBJ2-1; maybe TRBD1 (5 bases). The CDR3 consists of 15 residues. V was shortened by 3 bases and J by 0 bases, with 9 bases between the two germline ends. Per the germline V gene, CDR1 is MNHEY and CDR2 is SVGEGT.

The chain recombines TRBV24-1 with TRBJ2-3; D perhaps matches TRBD1 (5 bases). Germline loops: CDR1 KGHDR, CDR2 SFDVKD. The CDR3 totals 12 residues. The germline V and J ends were trimmed by 8 bases and 6 bases, with 11 bases remaining between them. The CDR3 region has the DNA TGTGCCACCACGAAGGGGTCCGATACGCAGTATTTT. Protein product: CATTKGSDTQYF.

There are many counts of this clonotype. J is TRBJ1-4 and V is TRBV20-1; perhaps TRBD1 as D (6 bases). Per germline, CDR1 DFQATT and CDR2 SNEGSKA (reference sequence). Deletions cut 6 bases from V and 7 bases from J, with 21 bases between. There are 15 residues in the CDR3. The CDR3 loop reads CSARRDTVGGEKLFF. The CDR3 DNA is TGCAGTGCGCGCCGGGACACTGTGGGGGGTGAAAAACTGTTTTTT.